These 16 T cell receptor beta chains were sequenced from one sample in a study of shared clonotypes between healthy human individuals. TCRdb keeps only in-frame clones here, not all; method: immunoSEQ multiplex PCR. The table lists some 500,000 clones, around 95% of them singletons. Sequencing input: naive CD4+ T cells sorted from blood. This sample's subset: CD45RA+ positively selected. These receptors came from a woman in her 30s in good health.

The chain couples TRBV9 to TRBJ2-3; D remains ambiguous. V was clipped by 3 bases and J by 2 bases, with 16 bases between them. CDR3 length: 16 amino acids. Germline V gene sequence: CDR1 SGDLS, CDR2 YYNGEE. CDR3 protein: CASSALLVPATDTQYF. CDR3 nucleotides: TGTGCCAGCAGCGCCCTCCTAGTGCCCGCCACAGATACGCAGTATTTT. The full variable domain, in which reference TRBV9 and TRBJ2-3 provide the parts outside the CDR3, is DSGVTQTPKHLITATGQRVTLRCSPRSGDLSVYWYQQSLDQGLQFLIQYYNGEERAKGNILERFSAQQFPDLHSELNLSSLELGDSALYFCASSALLVPATDTQYFGPGTRLTVL.

This rearrangement joins TRBV5-4 to TRBJ2-1, with a tentative D call TRBD2 (5 bases). The CDR3 is made up of 14 amino acids. Germline CDR1 is SGHNT and CDR2 is YYREEE (reference sequence). V was shortened by 0 bases and J by 10 bases, with 14 bases between the two germline ends. The DNA for the CDR3 is TGTGCCAGCAGCTTGGACCCAGCGGCTAGCGAGCAGTTCTTC. Translated: CASSLDPAASEQFF. The whole variable domain, filled in from reference TRBV5-4 and TRBJ2-1, reads ETGVTQSPTHLIKTRGQQVTLRCSSQSGHNTVSWYQQALGQGPQFIFQYYREEENGRGNFPPRFSGLQFPNYSSELNVNALELDDSALYLCASSLDPAASEQFFGPGTRLTVL.

CDR3 sequence (DNA): TGTGCCAGCCGGAGGGGCAATGAGCAGTTCTTC. This codes for CASRRGNEQFF. This chain connects TRBV25-1 to TRBJ2-1, with a weak D call TRBD2 (6 bases). Trimming removed 8 bases from V and 6 bases from J, with 8 bases in between. The CDR3 is 11 amino acids. Germline loops: CDR1 MGHDK, CDR2 SYGVNS.

This chain uses TRBV7-2 with TRBJ2-1, with 14 bases that match TRBD2. Germline V gives CDR1 SGHTA, CDR2 FQGNSA. With V trimmed by 5 bases and J by 8 bases, 8 bases remained unmatched. This CDR3 comprises 16 residues. The CDR3 sequence: CASSHWGTSGSHEQFF. CDR3 in DNA: TGTGCCAGCAGCCATTGGGGGACTAGCGGGAGCCATGAGCAGTTCTTC.

The V and J genes are TRBV28 and TRBJ1-5, with a weak D call TRBD1 (5 bases). There are 13 residues in the CDR3. V lost 5 bases, J lost 11 bases, and 16 bases lay in between. Looked up from germline, CDR1 is MDHEN and CDR2 is SYDVKM. The CDR3 region has the DNA TGTGCCAGCAGTCCAGCCACGGAGGGGACCCAGCATTTT. This sequence encodes CASSPATEGTQHF.

V and J are TRBV5-1 and TRBJ2-2, with a possible D match to TRBD2 (5 bases). Germline CDR1 and CDR2: SGHRS and YFSETQ. The CDR3 extends over 15 amino acids. Trimming removed 2 bases at V and 3 bases at J, with 11 bases between. CDR3 bases: TGCGCCAGCAGCTTTGAGGGCACGGACACCGGGGAGCTGTTTTTT. This codes for CASSFEGTDTGELFF.

The chain couples TRBV18 to TRBJ2-1; 7 bases line up with TRBD2. Unmatched junction bases numbered 9, after V lost 2 bases and J lost 2 bases. Germline assignment: CDR1 KGHSH and CDR2 LQKENI. This CDR3 has 17 amino acids. The CDR3 loop reads CASSPFGGSSTYNEQFF. The CDR3 DNA reads TGTGCCAGCTCACCATTTGGCGGGAGTAGCACCTACAATGAGCAGTTCTTC.

The rearrangement links TRBV6-5 to TRBJ2-5; 10 bases match TRBD2. The DNA matches TRBJ2-7 better at its end, which makes the J call doubtful. The CDR3 extends over 14 amino acids. Germline lookup yields CDR1 MNHEY and CDR2 SVGAGI. CDR3 sequence: CASSKREGLYEQYF. DNA of the CDR3: TGTGCCAGCAGCAAGCGGGAGGGCCTCTACGAGCAGTACTTC.

The V call is TRBV6-5, the J call TRBJ1-2; D is perhaps TRBD1 (6 bases). The CDR3 has 14 amino acids. Germline CDR1 and CDR2: MNHEY and SVGAGI. Trimming took off 2 bases at V and 8 bases at J, with 15 bases between the two ends. CDR3 nucleotide sequence: TGTGCCAGCAGTTACACTAGACAGGCGGGGGGCTACACCTTC. Its protein product is CASSYTRQAGGYTF.

J is TRBJ2-2 and V is TRBV7-9; 7 bases align to TRBD1. V trimming: 7 bases; J trimming: 3 bases; junction bases outside the gene matches: 8. Germline CDR1 reads SEHNR; CDR2 reads FQNEAQ (reference sequence). This CDR3 region has 15 residues. CDR3 protein: CASILGGRYTGELFF. Here the CDR3 DNA reads TGTGCCAGCATCCTAGGGGGCAGATACACCGGGGAGCTGTTTTTT.

The chain couples TRBV18 to TRBJ2-5, with D hard to call. V lost 3 bases and J 2 bases, leaving 10 bases between the germline ends. This CDR3 contains 14 residues. The germline gives CDR1 KGHSH, CDR2 LQKENI. Here the CDR3 reads CASSPKVGQETQYF. The CDR3 DNA reads TGTGCCAGCTCACCTAAGGTGGGGCAAGAGACCCAGTACTTC.

The chain employs TRBV28 and TRBJ1-3, with D tentatively TRBD1 (6 bases). Trimming stripped 6 bases from V and 0 bases from J, with 12 bases between. The CDR3 sequence is 15 residues long. Germline lookup yields CDR1 MDHEN and CDR2 SYDVKM. CDR3 DNA sequence: TGTGCCAGCAGACCTCAGGGGAACTCTGGAAACACCATATATTTT. It translates to CASRPQGNSGNTIYF.

V gene TRBV18 combines with J gene TRBJ2-1; 7 bases align to TRBD2. The CDR3 length is 14 residues. Per germline, CDR1 KGHSH and CDR2 LQKENI. The V gene end was trimmed by 5 bases and the J gene end by 4 bases; junction bases not matched to a gene: 5. Here the CDR3 reads CASSTAGFYNEQFF. CDR3 DNA sequence: TGTGCCAGCTCAACAGCGGGGTTTTACAATGAGCAGTTCTTC.

The V call is TRBV27, the J call TRBJ2-7; D is possibly TRBD2 (6 bases). Germline assignment: CDR1 MNHEY and CDR2 SMNVEV (reference sequence). CDR3 length equals 14 residues. Deletions cut 6 bases from V and 3 bases from J, with 15 bases between. CDR3 bases: TGTGCCAGCAGGAAAATCGGAGGGAACTACGAGCAGTACTTC. Protein: CASRKIGGNYEQYF.

This clone came up once. This chain connects TRBV19 to TRBJ2-6; no clear D. The CDR3 is 15 amino acids. Trimming removed 6 bases at V and 2 bases at J, with 11 bases between. From germline, CDR1 is LNHDA and CDR2 SQIVND (reference sequence). The CDR3 loop is CASSKTGTGANVLTF. CDR3 nucleotide sequence: TGTGCCAGTAGCAAAACTGGGACTGGGGCCAACGTCCTGACTTTC.

This chain connects TRBV11-2 to TRBJ2-7, with D unresolved. The CDR3 is made up of 12 amino acids. Germline CDR1 SGHAT, CDR2 FQNNGV. V was shortened by 1 base and J by 10 bases, with 11 bases between the two germline ends. The CDR3 loop is CASSLGLRAQYF. The CDR3 coding sequence is TGTGCCAGCAGCTTAGGTCTACGGGCACAGTACTTC. Drawing the rest from reference TRBV11-2 and TRBJ2-7, the complete variable domain is EAGVAQSPRYKIIEKRQSVAFWCNPISGHATLYWYQQILGQGPKLLIQFQNNGVVDDSQLPKDRFSAERLKGVDSTLKIQPAKLEDSAVYLCASSLGLRAQYFGPGTRLTVT.